What follows is one TCR beta chain and its context. Its matching antigen is unknown. Other DNA sequences in this specimen translate into the identical CDR3. The authors distributed each subset's genomic DNA evenly over several immunoSEQ plates. As processed by the authors: ImmunoSEQ output lacked quality scores and full-length reads, limiting matched filtering. Only in-frame clones appear in the TCRdb table, and some are missing; sequencing was by immunoSEQ multiplex PCR. V, J and clone size reflect that table, while D and trimming were determined from the DNA. In the table there are around 530,000 clones, around three quarters of which are singletons. This entry comes from a study of shared clonotypes between healthy human individuals. V was pared by 0 bases and J by 3 bases, with 7 bases between. Germline assignment: CDR1 SGHRS and CDR2 YFSETQ. The CDR3 runs to 13 residues. Study outcomes and limitations: The authors sampled blood alone, and tissue repertoires likely differ. There were few donors, and this limited the genetic and exposure-history diversity represented.

The specimen sequenced was PBMCs. The sequence derives from a woman between 40 and 55 years old in good health. Some clones in this sample may be carry-over from other donors' samples. J is TRBJ2-7 and V is TRBV5-1; TRBD2 might be the D (5 bases). CDR3 sequence: CASSLGRDYEQYF. The CDR3, as DNA: TGCGCCAGCAGCTTGGGTCGGGACTACGAGCAGTACTTC.